This TCR beta chain is drawn from a study of blood T cell repertoires in COVID-19. Study overall: Spain, Italy and the United States supplied samples that represented acute and convalescent COVID-19. In each case, the material was cDNA or gDNA derived from T cells, B-cell-depleted T cells, or PBMCs.

Original data processing: Reference gene primer amplification yielded estimated nucleated cell counts. The protocol was immunoSEQ multiplex PCR, while the TCRdb copy is restricted to in-frame clones and leaves out a portion. The V and J calls and the clone size are those of that table, but D and trimming were determined from the DNA. The profile shows approximately 350,000 clones, about 88% of them singletons. Seattle's cohort entered during active infection and was followed longitudinally. In germline, CDR1 is PRHDT, CDR2 FYEKMQ (reference sequence). The V and J ends lost 1 base and 4 bases respectively, with 14 bases between them. The CDR3 has 16 amino acids.

This chain links TRBV13 with TRBJ1-3, with D tentatively TRBD1 (5 bases). The sequence was collected from a woman aged 55 to 70 with COVID-19, enrolled during active disease. The sample taken for sequencing was peripheral blood. CDR3 nucleotide sequence: TGTGCCAGCAGCTTAGTCGGGGGGTACTCCGGAAACACCATATATTTT. Encoded protein: CASSLVGGYSGNTIYF.